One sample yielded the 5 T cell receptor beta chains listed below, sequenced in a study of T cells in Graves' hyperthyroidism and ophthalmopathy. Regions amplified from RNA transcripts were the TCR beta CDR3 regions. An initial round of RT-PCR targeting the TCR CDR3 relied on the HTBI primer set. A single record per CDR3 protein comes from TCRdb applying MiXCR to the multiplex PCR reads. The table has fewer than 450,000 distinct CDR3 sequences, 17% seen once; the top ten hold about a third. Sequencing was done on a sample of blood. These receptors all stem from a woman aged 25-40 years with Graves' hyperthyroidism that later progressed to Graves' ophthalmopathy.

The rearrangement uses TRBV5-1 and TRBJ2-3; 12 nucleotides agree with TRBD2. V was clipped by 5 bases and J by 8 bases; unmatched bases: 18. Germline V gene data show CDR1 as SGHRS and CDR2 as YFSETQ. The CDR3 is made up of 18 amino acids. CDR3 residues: CASRPRLAGEGGPSTQYF. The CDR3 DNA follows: TGCGCCAGCAGGCCGAGACTAGCGGGAGAAGGGGGGCCGTCTACGCAGTATTTT.

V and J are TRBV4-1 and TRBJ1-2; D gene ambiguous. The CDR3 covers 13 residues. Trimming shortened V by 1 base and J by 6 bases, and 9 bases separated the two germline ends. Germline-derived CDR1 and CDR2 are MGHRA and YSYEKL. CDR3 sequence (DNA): TGCGCCAGCAGCCAAGTTGAGCAAGATGGCTACACCTTC. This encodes CASSQVEQDGYTF.

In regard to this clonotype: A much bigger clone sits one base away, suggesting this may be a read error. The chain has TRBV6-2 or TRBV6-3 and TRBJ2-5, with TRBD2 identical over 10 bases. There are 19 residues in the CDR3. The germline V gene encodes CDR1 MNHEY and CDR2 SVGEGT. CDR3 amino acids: CTSSYALVLAGANEETQYF. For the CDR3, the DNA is TGTACCAGCAGTTACGCCTTGGTCCTAGCGGGGGCCAACGAAGAGACCCAGTACTTC.

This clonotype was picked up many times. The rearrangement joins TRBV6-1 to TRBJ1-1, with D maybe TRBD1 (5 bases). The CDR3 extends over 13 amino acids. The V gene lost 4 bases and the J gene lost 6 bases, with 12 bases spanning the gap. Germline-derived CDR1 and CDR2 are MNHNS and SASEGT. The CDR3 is CASSVDTPSEAFF. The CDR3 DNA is TGTGCCAGCAGTGTGGACACTCCATCTGAAGCTTTCTTT.

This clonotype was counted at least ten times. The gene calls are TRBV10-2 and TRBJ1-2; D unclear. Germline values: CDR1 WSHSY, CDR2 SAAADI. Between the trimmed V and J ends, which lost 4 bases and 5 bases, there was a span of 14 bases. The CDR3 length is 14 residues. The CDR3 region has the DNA TGCGCCAGCAGTGCGCCAGGAGAGATGTATGGCTACACCTTC. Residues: CASSAPGEMYGYTF.